Listed below are T cell receptor beta chains from one sample, sequenced in a study of patients and donors after allogeneic stem cell transplantation. TCRdb re-called the RT-PCR reads through MiXCR, storing one row per CDR3 protein. The sample lists around 150,000 distinct CDR3 sequences; about a third were seen once. Sequences were obtained from blood, either unsorted or a sorted T cell fraction (not recorded which). These receptors were collected from a human donor who was either an allogeneic HSCT recipient or a stem cell or donor lymphocyte infusion donor (not recorded which). It is not recorded whose cells these are; they may come from a transplant donor. Both conserved end residues are part of each CDR3. A D gene is named only where the DNA matches it firmly. Only part of the rows carry a size: once, few, many, or a class if the clone is expanded.

>NA|TRBV10-3|TRBJ1-4|NA
CAIRGVNEKLFF
TGTGCCATCAGAGGGGTAAATGAAAAACTGTTTTTT
>NA|TRBV9|TRBJ1-6|NA
CASSATSGHYNSPPHF
TGTGCCAGCAGCGCCACTTCGGGGCACTATAATTCACCCCCCCACTTT
>NA|TRBV6-2/TRBV6-3|TRBJ1-5|NA
CASSYLSGQVQPQHF
TGTGCCAGCAGTTACCTTTCAGGGCAGGTTCAGCCCCAGCATTTT
>NA|TRBV3-1|TRBJ1-5|NA
CASSQDSTLRDTPQPQHF
TGTGCCAGCAGCCAGGATTCTACTCTCCGGGACACTCCTCAGCCCCAGCATTTT
>TRBD1|TRBV5-6|TRBJ1-2|NA
CASSLGQDDGYTF
TGTGCCAGCAGCCTGGGACAGGACGATGGCTACACCTTC
>TRBD1|TRBV24-1|TRBJ2-7|NA
CATSDDRAHSYEQYF
TGTGCCACCAGTGATGACAGGGCCCACTCCTACGAGCAGTACTTC
>NA|TRBV9|TRBJ1-2|NA
CASSAQGSSLYGYTF
TGTGCCAGCAGCGCCCAGGGGTCCTCTCTCTATGGCTACACCTTC
>NA|TRBV12-3/TRBV12-4|TRBJ2-1|NA
CASSFGGGSSWSYNEQFF
TGTGCCAGCAGTTTTGGTGGGGGGAGCAGCTGGTCCTACAATGAGCAGTTCTTC
>NA|TRBV7-2|TRBJ1-1|few
CASSLVLGNTEAFF
TGTGCCAGCAGCTTAGTCCTGGGGAACACTGAAGCTTTCTTT
>NA|TRBV20-1|TRBJ2-2|NA
CSAAGTEARTGELFF
TGCAGTGCGGCCGGGACGGAGGCGAGGACCGGGGAGCTGTTTTTT
>TRBD2|TRBV28|TRBJ2-5|few
CASSPGLAGVRETQYF
TGTGCCAGCAGCCCCGGACTAGCGGGGGTCCGTGAGACCCAGTACTTC
>NA|TRBV5-1|TRBJ1-2|NA
CASSLVVGSAYGYTF
TGCGCCAGCAGCTTGGTTGTGGGGTCGGCCTATGGCTACACCTTC
>NA|TRBV12-3/TRBV12-4|TRBJ2-2|NA
CASSWGRSNTGELFF
TGTGCCAGCAGTTGGGGACGGTCGAACACCGGGGAGCTGTTTTTT
>TRBD2|TRBV20-1|TRBJ2-1|few
CSARGLAGGYNEQFF
TGCAGTGCTAGAGGGCTAGCGGGGGGTTACAATGAGCAGTTCTTC
>NA|TRBV10-3|TRBJ2-3|NA
CAITGQSTDTQYF
TGTGCCATCACCGGACAGAGTACAGATACGCAGTATTTT
>NA|TRBV20-1|TRBJ1-5|many
CSALTGQGVMGNQPQHF
TGCAGTGCTCTCACGGGACAAGGAGTTATGGGCAATCAGCCCCAGCATTTT
>NA|TRBV7-2|TRBJ1-5|few
CASSRYSNQPQHF
TGTGCCAGCAGCCGATATAGCAATCAGCCCCAGCATTTT
>NA|TRBV24-1|TRBJ1-1|NA
CATMKGMNTEAFF
TGTGCCACCATGAAAGGGATGAACACTGAAGCTTTCTTT
>NA|TRBV7-9|TRBJ1-1|NA
CASSSQDLIGGTEAFF
TGTGCCAGCAGCTCCCAAGACCTTATCGGTGGCACTGAAGCTTTCTTT
>NA|TRBV6-1|TRBJ1-6|few
CASSASRASGSPLHF
TGTGCCAGCAGTGCGTCTCGGGCCTCGGGGTCACCCCTCCACTTT
>NA|TRBV20-1|TRBJ1-1|NA
CSARSLAGNTEAFF
TGCAGTGCTAGATCACTAGCAGGGAACACTGAAGCTTTCTTT
>TRBD2|TRBV5-1|TRBJ2-3|NA
CASSLGLAGKPMGDTQYF
TGCGCCAGCAGCTTGGGACTAGCGGGGAAGCCGATGGGAGATACGCAGTATTTT
>NA|TRBV12-3/TRBV12-4|TRBJ1-3|few
CASSFWGDGNTIYF
TGTGCCAGCAGTTTTTGGGGCGATGGAAACACCATATATTTT
>TRBD1|TRBV9|TRBJ2-7|NA
CASSPRDSVDEQYF
TGTGCCAGCAGCCCTAGGGACAGCGTAGACGAGCAGTACTTC
>NA|TRBV12-3/TRBV12-4|TRBJ2-1|NA
CASSRTRERGLVF
TGTGCCAGCAGTCGGACTAGAGAGAGGGGGTTGGTCTTC
>NA|TRBV9|TRBJ1-3|NA
CASSLGLVGAGGNTIYF
TGTGCCAGCAGCCTCGGTTTGGTGGGGGCCGGGGGAAACACCATATATTTT
>NA|TRBV2|TRBJ1-4|NA
CASRGTINEKLFF
TGTGCCAGTCGCGGGACCATTAATGAAAAACTGTTTTTT
>NA|TRBV10-2|TRBJ1-1|NA
CATSDRAMGNTEAFF
TGCGCCACCTCGGACAGAGCCATGGGGAACACTGAAGCTTTCTTT
>NA|TRBV9|TRBJ1-1|NA
CASSPRTEVSAEAFF
TGTGCCAGCAGCCCACGGACGGAGGTGAGTGCTGAAGCTTTCTTT